This T cell receptor (beta chain) was sequenced during a study of shared clonotypes between healthy human individuals. Study-wide background: A couple of female and three male donors aged 18 to 49 were enrolled. Overall study findings and caveats: Among donors, clonotype sharing was expected to be affected by sequencing depth. It was the few donors that limited the genetic and exposure-history diversity represented.

The protocol was immunoSEQ multiplex PCR, while the TCRdb copy is restricted to in-frame clones and leaves out a portion. The repertoire holds around 2,000,000 clones, with 85% to 95% as singletons. The V gene lost 1 base and the J gene lost 2 bases, with 12 bases spanning the gap. There are 15 residues in the CDR3. Germline CDR1 GTSNPN, CDR2 SVGIG (reference sequence). Naive CD8 populations comprised CD45RO-negative cells positively selected for CCR7, excluding terminally differentiated effector memory CD45RA+ cells. This clone appeared once. Its antigen is unidentified. Sample: naive CD8+ T cells from PBMCs. This TCR was sampled from a young man in good health. Some clones in this sample may be carry-over from other donors' samples. The chain employs TRBV30 and TRBJ2-1; D is possibly TRBD2 (6 bases). The CDR3 sequence: CAWSASAGPYNEQFF. The CDR3 nucleotides are TGTGCCTGGAGTGCTAGCGCCGGGCCCTACAATGAGCAGTTCTTC.